This T cell receptor beta chain appears in the sequencing data of a study of molecular identifiers for immune sequencing clone quantification. Libraries of bulk TCR were made by previously described methods (with listed TCR primers). Each CDR3 protein gets one entry after TCRdb re-called the PCR reads with MiXCR. This table has about half a million distinct CDR3 sequences, over 20% appearing once. The V segment lost 0 bases and the J segment 4 bases; nucleotides outside the gene matches: 6. Per the germline V gene, CDR1 is LGHNA and CDR2 is YSLEER. The CDR3 has 16 residues. This clonotype was recorded at least ten times.

Source material: naive CD8+ T cells from blood, with Jurkat cell RNA spiked in. Noted subset: FACS-sorted CD8+CD4-CCR7+CD45RA+ naive T cells. This receptor was taken from a human donor in good health. Some libraries in this study had Jurkat cell RNA spiked in. The rearrangement uses TRBV4-3 and TRBJ2-7, with 10 bases identical to TRBD2. CDR3 sequence (DNA): TGCGCCAGCAGCCAAGAAGGGGAGCGGGAGGGGTACGAGCAGTACTTC. Translating gives CASSQEGEREGYEQYF.